Presented here are 26 T cell receptor beta chains from one specimen sequenced in a study of T-cell reconstitution after alpha-beta-depleted transplantation in children. This sample's TCRbeta library carried unique molecular identifier barcodes. TCRdb ran MiXCR on the PCR reads and lists one entry per CDR3 protein. The sample shows about 980,000 distinct CDR3 sequences, about 29% of them seen only once. The specimen comprised PBMCs, mostly from graft donor cells, sampled 360 days after TCRalphabeta/CD19-depleted stem cell transplant. Receptor source: a boy under two years old who had a stem cell transplant for SCID, so the T cells may come from the graft donor.

This clonotype was seen repeatedly, ten times or more. The genes are TRBV5-1 and TRBJ1-1; D gene unclear. Germline V gene data show CDR1 as SGHRS and CDR2 as YFSETQ. There are 14 residues in the CDR3. V lost 0 bases, J lost 1 base, and 7 bases lay in between. The CDR3 sequence is CASSLGMGNTEAFF. The CDR3 DNA reads as TGCGCCAGCAGCTTGGGCATGGGGAACACTGAAGCTTTCTTT.

This clonotype was counted between two and nine times. The V gene is TRBV5-1, the J gene TRBJ1-1; 9 bases agree with TRBD1. The V gene's germline CDR1 is SGHRS and CDR2 YFSETQ. V was pared by 2 bases and J by 3 bases, with 11 bases of the junction left unmatched. This CDR3 contains 17 residues. CDR3 protein: CASSFPGTGKGYTEAFF. The CDR3 bases are TGCGCCAGCAGCTTCCCAGGGACAGGGAAGGGTTACACTGAAGCTTTCTTT.

The genes are TRBV5-1 and TRBJ2-5; the D gene is possibly TRBD2 (6 bases). The V end lost 4 bases, the J end lost 13 bases, and 23 bases lay between the germline ends. The germline gives CDR1 SGHRS, CDR2 YFSETQ. CDR3 size: 14 residues. DNA for the CDR3: TGCGCCAGCAGCAAAGTGCCCTGGGACGCGGGGAGGTACTTC. It translates to CASSKVPWDAGRYF.

The chain carries TRBV6-5 and TRBJ1-6; possibly TRBD1 for D (6 bases). The CDR3 extends over 13 amino acids. Trimming left V 4 bases short and J 9 bases short, with 10 bases between. In germline, CDR1 is MNHEY, CDR2 SVGAGI. CDR3 in amino acids: CASSSRGGSPLHF. The CDR3 DNA is TGTGCCAGCAGTTCCCGAGGGGGTTCACCCCTCCACTTT.

This clonotype came up a few times. The chain carries TRBV7-2 and TRBJ2-1; 12 bases are shared with TRBD2. CDR1 and CDR2 (germline): SGHTA, FQGNSA. J lost 2 bases, V lost 5 bases, and 7 bases had no gene match. CDR3 size: 17 residues. Here the CDR3 reads CASSLPRLAGAYNEQFF. The CDR3 DNA reads as TGTGCCAGCAGCCTCCCCAGACTAGCGGGGGCCTACAATGAGCAGTTCTTC.

This clonotype was picked up a small number of times. The chain links TRBV7-2 to TRBJ2-3, with 11 bases fitting TRBD2. Germline V lookup: CDR1 SGHTA, CDR2 FQGNSA. The ends lost 2 bases at V and 4 bases at J; junction bases unmatched: 8. There are 17 residues in the CDR3. This CDR3 is CASSLSSSGGWSDTQYF. The DNA for the CDR3 is TGTGCCAGCAGCTTAAGTTCTAGCGGGGGGTGGTCAGATACGCAGTATTTT.

This clonotype was observed a few times. The chain is built from TRBV5-6 and TRBJ2-3, with no clear D. The CDR3 consists of 16 residues. Trimming pared 1 base from V and 0 bases from J, leaving 12 bases between. CDR1 is SGHDT and CDR2 is YYEEEE in the germline V gene. Here the CDR3 reads CASSLFGQRSTDTQYF. CDR3 bases: TGTGCCAGCAGCTTGTTCGGTCAGCGTAGCACAGATACGCAGTATTTT.

The chain links TRBV4-2 to TRBJ2-2; no reliable D call. Germline V gene sequence: CDR1 LGHNA, CDR2 YNFKEQ. Trimming left V 3 bases short and J 4 bases short, with 9 bases between. The CDR3 loop spans 14 amino acids. CDR3 DNA: TGTGCCAGCAGCCATGGGGTTGGCACCGGGGAGCTGTTTTTT. It is translated as CASSHGVGTGELFF.

This sequence joins TRBV15 and TRBJ2-1; D tentatively fits TRBD1 or TRBD2 (5 bases each). Germline V CDR1 and CDR2: LNHNV, YYDKDF (reference sequence). Trimming shortened V by 0 bases and J by 3 bases, and 12 bases separated the two germline ends. The CDR3 covers 16 residues. CDR3 residues: CATSRDPGPGYNEQFF. The CDR3 nucleotides read TGTGCCACCAGCAGAGATCCGGGACCCGGCTACAATGAGCAGTTCTTC.

V usage is TRBV5-1 and J usage is TRBJ2-1; possibly TRBD2 for D (6 bases). V was trimmed by 4 bases and J by 0 bases, leaving 17 bases between them. Germline lookup yields CDR1 SGHRS and CDR2 YFSETQ. The CDR3 has 17 residues. CDR3 protein: CASSGGIATSSYNEQFF. The CDR3 DNA reads as TGCGCCAGCAGCGGTGGGATAGCGACTAGCTCCTACAATGAGCAGTTCTTC.

The genes are TRBV7-2 and TRBJ2-3; D unresolved. The germline V gene has CDR1 SGHTA and CDR2 FQGNSA. This CDR3 is built from 15 residues. The ends were cut back, 3 bases at V and 7 bases at J, with 17 bases in the middle. The CDR3 protein is CASSFAPGTRHTQYF. The CDR3 nucleotides are TGTGCCAGCAGCTTTGCACCCGGCACGAGGCATACGCAGTATTTT.

The chain links TRBV4-1 to TRBJ2-7; the match to TRBD1 covers 9 bases. This CDR3 has 16 residues. V gave up 3 bases and J gave up 8 bases; unmatched junction bases: 14. Germline V gives CDR1 MGHRA, CDR2 YSYEKL. Here the CDR3 reads CASSQTPGTGSGKQYF. The CDR3 DNA reads as TGCGCCAGCAGCCAGACCCCCGGGACAGGGAGCGGGAAGCAGTACTTC.

This clonotype was recorded many times. V usage is TRBV12-5 and J usage is TRBJ2-2, with TRBD1 matching over 8 bases. V shed 3 bases, J shed 4 bases, and the junction held 7 bases outside the gene matches. Germline V gives CDR1 LGHNT, CDR2 FRNRAP. This CDR3 comprises 16 residues. CDR3 residues: CASGFRTGSGTGELFF. The CDR3 coding sequence is TGTGCTAGTGGTTTCCGGACAGGGAGCGGCACCGGGGAGCTGTTTTTT.

The V call is TRBV9, the J call TRBJ2-1, with TRBD2 matching 7 bases. The CDR3 is made up of 16 amino acids. Germline V gives CDR1 SGDLS, CDR2 YYNGEE. The V gene end was trimmed by 1 base and the J gene end by 6 bases; junction bases not matched to a gene: 10. The CDR3 reads CASSVWGSLAVNEQFF. The CDR3 DNA is TGTGCCAGCAGCGTATGGGGGAGTCTAGCGGTCAATGAGCAGTTCTTC.

Details on this clonotype: The conserved closing phenylalanine or tryptophan is absent in this CDR3, likely reflecting a read error. The chain couples TRBV12-3 or TRBV12-4 to TRBJ2-7, with D tentatively TRBD2 (5 bases). Between the trimmed V and J ends, which lost 6 bases and 6 bases, there was a span of 12 bases. The CDR3 length is 12 residues. The CDR3: CASSPEGGEQYL. The CDR3 DNA reads TGTGCCAGCAGCCCCGAGGGTGGCGAGCAGTACCTC.

The chain is built from TRBV9 and TRBJ2-2; D uncertain. Germline V gene sequence: CDR1 SGDLS, CDR2 YYNGEE. The ends were cut back, 1 base at V and 0 bases at J, with 16 bases in the middle. The CDR3 consists of 18 residues. CDR3 loop: CASSVSPWTRANTGELFF. CDR3 nucleotide sequence: TGTGCCAGCAGCGTATCCCCATGGACCCGAGCGAACACCGGGGAGCTGTTTTTT.

Turning to this clonotype: At one of its ends the junction is not consistent with the germline gene, which may arise from a read error. The rearrangement links TRBV12-3 or TRBV12-4 to TRBJ1-5, with a possible D match to TRBD1 (6 bases). The CDR3 has 15 amino acids. The CDR3: CASTEGGYGNQPQQF. The CDR3 region has the DNA TGTGCCAGCACCGAAGGGGGGTACGGCAATCAGCCCCAGCAATTT.

This clonotype was counted a few times. This chain joins TRBV29-1 and TRBJ2-7; D call uncertain. This CDR3 is 12 amino acids long. Germline loops: CDR1 SQVTM, CDR2 ANQGSEA. Trimming stripped 6 bases from V and 0 bases from J, with 9 bases between. CDR3 in DNA: TGCAGCGTGCTCGGTTACTCCTACGAGCAGTACTTC. Amino acid sequence: CSVLGYSYEQYF.

Many counts were recorded for this clonotype. One junction end does not reproduce the germline sequence, and a read error may be involved. The V call is TRBV11-2, the J call TRBJ2-1, with 12 nucleotides matching TRBD2. CDR1 and CDR2 from the germline V gene are SGHAT and FQNNGV. The CDR3 length is 15 residues. The CDR3 coding sequence is TGCGCCAGCAGCGGACTAGCGGGAAGGTACAATGAGCAGTTCTTC. Protein sequence: CASSGLAGRYNEQFF.

For the CDR3, the DNA is TGCGCCAGCAGCCAGAACCGGGAGGTTAACTATGGCTACACCTTC. Translation: CASSQNREVNYGYTF. The rearrangement joins TRBV4-3 to TRBJ1-2; D unresolved. V gave up 3 bases and J gave up 1 base, with 12 bases separating them. From germline, CDR1 is LGHNA and CDR2 YSLEER. The CDR3 runs to 15 residues.

This clonotype was detected a few times. The chain uses TRBV7-9 and TRBJ1-1, with 8 bases lining up with TRBD1. The CDR3 has 16 residues. CDR1 is SEHNR, CDR2 FQNEAQ, per germline (reference sequence). V shed 5 bases and J 6 bases; nucleotides not matched to a gene: 14. The CDR3 here is CASSRGDRGRWAEAFF. For the CDR3, the DNA is TGTGCCAGCAGCCGCGGAGACAGGGGCCGGTGGGCTGAAGCTTTCTTT.

This clonotype showed up just a few times. This chain uses TRBV4-2 with TRBJ1-1, with TRBD1 matching 9 bases. Per germline, CDR1 LGHNA and CDR2 YNFKEQ. The V segment lost 1 base and the J segment 0 bases; nucleotides outside the gene matches: 6. The CDR3 contains 17 residues. This CDR3 reads CASSQAGTGRMNTEAFF. The CDR3 nucleotides read TGTGCCAGCAGCCAAGCTGGGACAGGGAGGATGAACACTGAAGCTTTCTTT.

This clonotype occurred many times. The rearrangement uses TRBV27 and TRBJ1-2; 7 positions match TRBD1. Germline lookup yields CDR1 MNHEY and CDR2 SMNVEV (reference sequence). This CDR3 region has 13 residues. V lost 5 bases to trimming and J lost 3 bases; unmatched junction nucleotides: 3. In DNA, the CDR3 is TGTGCCAGCAGTACCGGGACAGACTATGGCTACACCTTC. This sequence encodes CASSTGTDYGYTF.

CDR3 nucleotides: TGTGCCAGCGCATTACAGTTCGGGTCACAAGAGACCCAGTACTTC. As protein: CASALQFGSQETQYF. The chain links TRBV7-2 to TRBJ2-5; D is unclear. Trimming shortened V by 8 bases and J by 2 bases, and 18 bases separated the two germline ends. Germline values: CDR1 SGHTA, CDR2 FQGNSA. The CDR3 runs 15 residues.

This clonotype showed up just a few times. The V call is TRBV18, the J call TRBJ1-1; possibly TRBD1 for D (6 bases). The CDR3 extends over 13 amino acids. Between the trimmed V and J ends, which lost 6 bases and 5 bases, there was a span of 13 bases. Germline V gene data show CDR1 as KGHSH and CDR2 as LQKENI. DNA of the CDR3: TGTGCCAGCTCTCCTGGACAGCCTACTGAAGCTTTCTTT. Translating gives CASSPGQPTEAFF.

This clonotype was observed a few times. The chain recombines TRBV12-5 with TRBJ2-1, with TRBD2 as a possible D gene (5 bases). Per germline, CDR1 LGHNT and CDR2 FRNRAP. The CDR3 is 15 amino acids. V was pared by 3 bases and J by 8 bases, with 17 bases between. This CDR3 reads CASGFPLLSGYEQFF. CDR3 coding DNA: TGTGCTAGTGGTTTTCCCCTCCTAAGCGGCTATGAGCAGTTCTTC. Supplemented by reference TRBV12-5 and TRBJ2-1, the full variable domain reads DARVTQTPRHKVTEMGQEVTMRCQPILGHNTVFWYRQTMMQGLELLAYFRNRAPLDDSGMPKDRFSAEMPDATLATLKIQPSEPRDSAVYFCASGFPLLSGYEQFFGPGTRLTVL.